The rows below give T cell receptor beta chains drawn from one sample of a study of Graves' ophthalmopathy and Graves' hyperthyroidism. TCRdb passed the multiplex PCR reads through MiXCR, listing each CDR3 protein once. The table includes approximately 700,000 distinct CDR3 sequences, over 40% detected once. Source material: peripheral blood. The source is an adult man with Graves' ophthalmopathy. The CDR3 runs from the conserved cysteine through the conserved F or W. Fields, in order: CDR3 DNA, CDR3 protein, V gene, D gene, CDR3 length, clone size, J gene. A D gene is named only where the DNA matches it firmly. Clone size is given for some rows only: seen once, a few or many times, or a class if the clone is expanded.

CDR3nt: TGTGCCAGCAGCTTAGGGACAGGGATCCAGCCCCAGTACTTC
CDR3aa: CASSLGTGIQPQYF
v_gene: TRBV7-9
d_gene: TRBD1
len: 14
abundance: few
j_gene: TRBJ2-5

CDR3nt: TGTGCCAGCAGCCTAGGGACTAGCGGGGGGCTTCCCTACGAGCAGTACTTC
CDR3aa: CASSLGTSGGLPYEQYF
v_gene: TRBV5-4
d_gene: TRBD2
len: 17
abundance: NA
j_gene: TRBJ2-7

CDR3nt: TGTGCCAGCAGTTTTTTGGCGGGAGGCCTAGGGGAGACCCAGTACTTC
CDR3aa: CASSFLAGGLGETQYF
v_gene: TRBV12-3/TRBV12-4
d_gene: TRBD2
len: 16
abundance: few
j_gene: TRBJ2-5

CDR3nt: TGTGCCAGCAGACTGCTCCGAGAACAGGGTGGAGCCTACGAGCAGTACTTC
CDR3aa: CASRLLREQGGAYEQYF
v_gene: TRBV2
d_gene: NA
len: 17
abundance: many
j_gene: TRBJ2-7

CDR3nt: TGTGCCAGCAGTTTATCTCAGACAGTTCACACTGAAGCTTTCTTT
CDR3aa: CASSLSQTVHTEAFF
v_gene: TRBV27
d_gene: NA
len: 15
abundance: few
j_gene: TRBJ1-1

CDR3nt: TGTGCCAGCAGTCAGGGACAGGCTGGGGCCAACGTCCTGACTTTC
CDR3aa: CASSQGQAGANVLTF
v_gene: TRBV6-6
d_gene: TRBD1
len: 15
abundance: many
j_gene: TRBJ2-6

CDR3nt: TGCGCCAGCACCCCCGACGGGGGGAGCAATCAGCCCCAGCATTTT
CDR3aa: CASTPDGGSNQPQHF
v_gene: TRBV5-1
d_gene: NA
len: 15
abundance: many
j_gene: TRBJ1-5

CDR3nt: TGTGCCAGCAGCTTCGGAGGGGGGAACACTGAAGCTTTCTTT
CDR3aa: CASSFGGGNTEAFF
v_gene: TRBV9
d_gene: NA
len: 14
abundance: once
j_gene: TRBJ1-1

CDR3nt: TGTGCCACCAGCAGAGCTGCGGCGACTCAGGGCCACGAGCAGTACTTC
CDR3aa: CATSRAAATQGHEQYF
v_gene: TRBV15
d_gene: NA
len: 16
abundance: NA
j_gene: TRBJ2-7

CDR3nt: TGTGCCACCAGCCGTGGACTAGCGGGGGGAAGTACAGATACGCAGTATTTT
CDR3aa: CATSRGLAGGSTDTQYF
v_gene: TRBV15
d_gene: TRBD2
len: 17
abundance: many
j_gene: TRBJ2-3

CDR3nt: TGCAGTGCTCCCGGGAGGGGGCACGAGCAGTACTTC
CDR3aa: CSAPGRGHEQYF
v_gene: TRBV20-1
d_gene: NA
len: 12
abundance: many
j_gene: TRBJ2-7

CDR3nt: TGTGCCAGCTCACGGTCAGGGGATTCACCCCTCCACTTT
CDR3aa: CASSRSGDSPLHF
v_gene: TRBV18
d_gene: NA
len: 13
abundance: few
j_gene: TRBJ1-6

CDR3nt: TGCAGTGCTAGGAGATTAGGCAACAGGAACACCATATATTTT
CDR3aa: CSARRLGNRNTIYF
v_gene: TRBV20-1
d_gene: NA
len: 14
abundance: NA
j_gene: TRBJ1-3

CDR3nt: TGTGCCAGCAGCTCGGGAATTTCAGAGACCCAGTACTTC
CDR3aa: CASSSGISETQYF
v_gene: TRBV5-8
d_gene: NA
len: 13
abundance: many
j_gene: TRBJ2-5

CDR3nt: TGTGCCAGCCACAGGGTGCCTAACTATGGCTACACCTTC
CDR3aa: CASHRVPNYGYTF
v_gene: TRBV6-5
d_gene: NA
len: 13
abundance: many
j_gene: TRBJ1-2

CDR3nt: TGTGCCAGCAGGAAACGGGACATTTATGGCTACACCTTC
CDR3aa: CASRKRDIYGYTF
v_gene: TRBV6-1
d_gene: NA
len: 13
abundance: few
j_gene: TRBJ1-2

CDR3nt: TGTGCCAGCAGTGTACCGGGACAGGGGATCACTATCGGTGAAAAACTGTTTTTT
CDR3aa: CASSVPGQGITIGEKLFF
v_gene: TRBV12-3/TRBV12-4
d_gene: TRBD1
len: 18
abundance: NA
j_gene: TRBJ1-4

CDR3nt: TGTGCCAGCAGCTTAGCCAGCGGGAATTCCTACGAGCAGTACTTC
CDR3aa: CASSLASGNSYEQYF
v_gene: TRBV7-2
d_gene: TRBD2
len: 15
abundance: once
j_gene: TRBJ2-7

CDR3nt: TGTGCCAGCAGCTTAGGGACTAGCGGGGGGCCCCAAGTCTACGAGCAGTACTTC
CDR3aa: CASSLGTSGGPQVYEQYF
v_gene: TRBV7-6
d_gene: TRBD2
len: 18
abundance: many
j_gene: TRBJ2-7

CDR3nt: TGCAGCGTCCGCCTGGTGCTGGCGCCCCATCCAGCTAACTATGGCTACACCTTC
CDR3aa: CSVRLVLAPHPANYGYTF
v_gene: TRBV29-1
d_gene: NA
len: 18
abundance: many
j_gene: TRBJ1-2

CDR3nt: TGTGCCAGCCAGCCACGGTTTTTGAGGGGAGAGACCCAGTACTTC
CDR3aa: CASQPRFLRGETQYF
v_gene: TRBV27
d_gene: NA
len: 15
abundance: few
j_gene: TRBJ2-5

CDR3nt: TGTGCCACCAGCAGGGATCTGAGCGGGAGGGCCAGAGAGCAGTACTTC
CDR3aa: CATSRDLSGRAREQYF
v_gene: TRBV15
d_gene: TRBD2
len: 16
abundance: NA
j_gene: TRBJ2-7

CDR3nt: TGTGCCAGCAGCCCCGGGACAGGGACGAATGGCTACACCTTC
CDR3aa: CASSPGTGTNGYTF
v_gene: TRBV9
d_gene: TRBD1
len: 14
abundance: many
j_gene: TRBJ1-2

CDR3nt: TGTGCCAGCAGTTTTTCCGGGTCCTATGGCTACACCTTC
CDR3aa: CASSFSGSYGYTF
v_gene: TRBV12-3/TRBV12-4
d_gene: NA
len: 13
abundance: many
j_gene: TRBJ1-2

CDR3nt: TGTGCCAGTAGTGCTGGACAGGGGACGTTCAATCAGCCCCAGCATTTT
CDR3aa: CASSAGQGTFNQPQHF
v_gene: TRBV19
d_gene: TRBD1
len: 16
abundance: many
j_gene: TRBJ1-5

CDR3nt: TGTGCCAGCAGCCAGAGGGGATGGATAAGAACAATCTCTGGAAACACCATATATTTT
CDR3aa: CASSQRGWIRTISGNTIYF
v_gene: TRBV10-3
d_gene: NA
len: 19
abundance: few
j_gene: TRBJ1-3

CDR3nt: TGTGCCAGCATGTTGAACACCATATATTTT
CDR3aa: CASMLNTIYF
v_gene: TRBV25-1
d_gene: NA
len: 10
abundance: NA
j_gene: TRBJ1-3

CDR3nt: TGTGCCGGCAGCGGTGGACAGCCTAATGAAAAACTGTTTTTT
CDR3aa: CAGSGGQPNEKLFF
v_gene: TRBV7-9
d_gene: NA
len: 14
abundance: few
j_gene: TRBJ1-4

CDR3nt: TGTGCCAGTAGTCCCCGGACTAGCGGGAGCTCCTACAATGAGCAGTTCTTC
CDR3aa: CASSPRTSGSSYNEQFF
v_gene: TRBV19
d_gene: TRBD2
len: 17
abundance: NA
j_gene: TRBJ2-1

CDR3nt: TGCGCCAGCAGCCAAGAATCCAGGCTCCGAGCCTACGAGCAGTACTTC
CDR3aa: CASSQESRLRAYEQYF
v_gene: TRBV4-1
d_gene: NA
len: 16
abundance: few
j_gene: TRBJ2-7

CDR3nt: TGCGCCAGCAGCCGCGGACAGCAGAACACTGAAGCTTTCTTT
CDR3aa: CASSRGQQNTEAFF
v_gene: TRBV4-1
d_gene: NA
len: 14
abundance: NA
j_gene: TRBJ1-1

CDR3nt: TGTGCCAGCAGCGCACAGGGGTATAGCGATCAGCCCCAGCATTTT
CDR3aa: CASSAQGYSDQPQHF
v_gene: TRBV7-2
d_gene: TRBD1
len: 15
abundance: many
j_gene: TRBJ1-5

CDR3nt: TGTGCCGGCCGTTGGGGGGAGGCCGGGGAGCTGTTTTTT
CDR3aa: CAGRWGEAGELFF
v_gene: TRBV6-1
d_gene: NA
len: 13
abundance: many
j_gene: TRBJ2-2

CDR3nt: TGTGCCAGCAGCCTCTCAGGCGGGAAAGGGACCGGGGAGCTGTTTTTT
CDR3aa: CASSLSGGKGTGELFF
v_gene: TRBV7-6
d_gene: NA
len: 16
abundance: many
j_gene: TRBJ2-2

CDR3nt: TGCGCCAGCAGCGAAAGGGGGCGGTGGGGTGAGCAGTTCTTC
CDR3aa: CASSERGRWGEQFF
v_gene: TRBV5-1
d_gene: TRBD1
len: 14
abundance: NA
j_gene: TRBJ2-1

CDR3nt: TGCAGCGTTGATGGTTGGGGCCATACGGATTCACCCCTCCACTTT
CDR3aa: CSVDGWGHTDSPLHF
v_gene: TRBV29-1
d_gene: NA
len: 15
abundance: NA
j_gene: TRBJ1-6

CDR3nt: TGTGCCAGCAGCCTAGCGGGACTAGCGTTCGAGCAGTTCTTC
CDR3aa: CASSLAGLAFEQFF
v_gene: TRBV7-2
d_gene: TRBD2
len: 14
abundance: once
j_gene: TRBJ2-1

CDR3nt: TGTGCCATCAGTGACCCGACGTCCGACGGGTCTTTCTTT
CDR3aa: CAISDPTSDGSFF
v_gene: TRBV10-3
d_gene: NA
len: 13
abundance: many
j_gene: TRBJ1-1

CDR3nt: TGTGCCAGCAGCCATGGGACAGTGATCTATGGCTACACCTTC
CDR3aa: CASSHGTVIYGYTF
v_gene: TRBV14
d_gene: TRBD1
len: 14
abundance: NA
j_gene: TRBJ1-2

CDR3nt: TGTGCCAGTAGTCGACCGTGGGGGCGCGGAGATACGCAGTATTTT
CDR3aa: CASSRPWGRGDTQYF
v_gene: TRBV19
d_gene: NA
len: 15
abundance: NA
j_gene: TRBJ2-3

CDR3nt: TGCGCCAGCAGCTTGGAACAGGGAGCGGATCAGCCCCAGCATTTT
CDR3aa: CASSLEQGADQPQHF
v_gene: TRBV5-1
d_gene: NA
len: 15
abundance: NA
j_gene: TRBJ1-5

CDR3nt: TGTGCCTGGAAACCCGGGACAGGGCTCACTGAAGCTTTCTTT
CDR3aa: CAWKPGTGLTEAFF
v_gene: TRBV30
d_gene: TRBD1
len: 14
abundance: NA
j_gene: TRBJ1-1

CDR3nt: TGTGCCAGCAGCCGCCACCGGGACACCTCTGAAGCTTTCTTT
CDR3aa: CASSRHRDTSEAFF
v_gene: TRBV7-2
d_gene: NA
len: 14
abundance: many
j_gene: TRBJ1-1

CDR3nt: TGTGCCAGCAGAACAACTGCAGAACCCTATGGCTACACCTTC
CDR3aa: CASRTTAEPYGYTF
v_gene: TRBV5-8
d_gene: NA
len: 14
abundance: few
j_gene: TRBJ1-2

CDR3nt: TGTGCCAGCAGTTTAGGGTATCAGGGGGACTTAGGCGCTGAAGCTTTCTTT
CDR3aa: CASSLGYQGDLGAEAFF
v_gene: TRBV12-3/TRBV12-4
d_gene: TRBD1
len: 17
abundance: NA
j_gene: TRBJ1-1

CDR3nt: TGTGCCAGCAGCGTCTACAGGGGGCAAGCTGGAAACACCATATATTTT
CDR3aa: CASSVYRGQAGNTIYF
v_gene: TRBV9
d_gene: TRBD1
len: 16
abundance: many
j_gene: TRBJ1-3

CDR3nt: TGTGCCATCAGTGAGGCCTCTACAGGGTCTCATAGCAATCAGCCCCAGCATTTT
CDR3aa: CAISEASTGSHSNQPQHF
v_gene: TRBV10-3
d_gene: NA
len: 18
abundance: NA
j_gene: TRBJ1-5

CDR3nt: TGTGCCAGCAGTTCGCACTTCCTCGGCCGCTCCTACGAGCAGTACTTC
CDR3aa: CASSSHFLGRSYEQYF
v_gene: TRBV10-3
d_gene: NA
len: 16
abundance: NA
j_gene: TRBJ2-7

CDR3nt: TGTGCCATCTTCCCAGGAGTCGATGGCAATCAGCCCCAGCATTTT
CDR3aa: CAIFPGVDGNQPQHF
v_gene: TRBV24-1
d_gene: NA
len: 15
abundance: many
j_gene: TRBJ1-5

CDR3nt: TGTGCCAGCAGGCCGGGACTTTACAATGAGCAGTTCTTC
CDR3aa: CASRPGLYNEQFF
v_gene: TRBV7-9
d_gene: NA
len: 13
abundance: NA
j_gene: TRBJ2-1

CDR3nt: TGTGCCAGCAGCCAATACCGGGACAGGGCCTACGAGCAGTACTTC
CDR3aa: CASSQYRDRAYEQYF
v_gene: TRBV7-8
d_gene: TRBD1
len: 15
abundance: many
j_gene: TRBJ2-7

CDR3nt: TGTGCCAGCAGCGTGAGTGTCAGAGACAGGGCCACCACCGGGGAGCTGTTTTTT
CDR3aa: CASSVSVRDRATTGELFF
v_gene: TRBV9
d_gene: TRBD1
len: 18
abundance: many
j_gene: TRBJ2-2

CDR3nt: TGTGCCAATAGAGGGATCGATCAGCCCCAGCATTTT
CDR3aa: CANRGIDQPQHF
v_gene: TRBV25-1
d_gene: NA
len: 12
abundance: NA
j_gene: TRBJ1-5

CDR3nt: TGTGCCAGCAGCCGCCTTCTAGCGGGGGGGCCCGAGCAGTACTTC
CDR3aa: CASSRLLAGGPEQYF
v_gene: TRBV7-8
d_gene: TRBD2
len: 15
abundance: few
j_gene: TRBJ2-7